These 14 T cell receptor beta chains originate from one sample sequenced in a study of CD8+ T cells in alopecia areata. Treatment meaning: oral pan-JAK inhibitor, 5-10 mg twice daily. As the sequencing template, cDNA was produced by extracting RNA and reverse transcribing it. Libraries were prepared by immunoSEQ multiplex PCR; TCRdb keeps only in-frame clonotypes and omits some of them. The table lists approximately 160,000 clones, around 60% of them singletons. This specimen was CD4+ T cells sorted from blood, taken at week 24, from a patient treated with tofacitinib. Source of these receptors: a human donor with alopecia areata.

The CDR3 region has the DNA TGTGCCAGTAGTATCGGGGGTAGTGGCTACACCTTC. Its translation: CASSIGGSGYTF. The rearrangement joins TRBV19 to TRBJ1-2; weak D call: TRBD1 (5 bases). Germline-derived CDR1 and CDR2 are LNHDA and SQIVND (reference sequence). CDR3 length: 12 amino acids. V gave up 3 bases and J gave up 7 bases, with 9 bases separating them.

The chain couples TRBV23-1 to TRBJ2-3; 7 positions match TRBD1. TRBV23-1 is recorded as an ORF, its role being uncertain. This CDR3 is built from 14 residues. The V gene end was trimmed by 4 bases and the J gene end by 2 bases; junction bases not matched to a gene: 3. The CDR3: CASSPGTVTDTQYF. The CDR3 region has the DNA TGCGCCAGCAGTCCGGGGACAGTCACAGATACGCAGTATTTT.

The chain couples TRBV4-1 to TRBJ2-7; weak D call: TRBD2 (5 bases). Germline values: CDR1 MGHRA, CDR2 YSYEKL. This CDR3 has 13 amino acids. V was trimmed by 2 bases and J by 5 bases, leaving 10 bases between them. The CDR3, as DNA: TGCGCCAGCAGCCAACCCTTCGGGGACGAGCAGTACTTC. Protein sequence: CASSQPFGDEQYF.

This chain links TRBV29-1 with TRBJ1-2; possible D gene TRBD1, 5 bases. The CDR3 covers 13 residues. Per germline, CDR1 SQVTM and CDR2 ANQGSEA. Trimming took off 4 bases at V and 7 bases at J, with 16 bases between the two ends. The CDR3: CSVGQPVLGGYTF. Here the CDR3 DNA reads TGCAGCGTTGGACAGCCAGTGCTAGGTGGCTACACCTTC.

The J gene is TRBJ1-2, the V gene TRBV19; D is undetermined. The CDR3 totals 11 residues. V lost 6 bases and J lost 2, with 4 bases in between. Looked up from germline, CDR1 is LNHDA and CDR2 is SQIVND (reference sequence). CDR3 in amino acids: CASSANYGYTF. Here the CDR3 DNA reads TGTGCCAGTAGCGCGAACTATGGCTACACCTTC.

The chain employs TRBV6-6 and TRBJ2-3; 13 bases line up with TRBD2. The CDR3 has 16 residues. Trimming at V came to 7 bases and at J to 4 bases, leaving 8 bases not matched to a gene. Germline assignment: CDR1 MNHNY and CDR2 SVGAGI (reference sequence). This chain's CDR3 is CASKPTSGGPADTQYF. The DNA for the CDR3 is TGTGCCAGCAAACCGACTAGCGGGGGGCCCGCAGATACGCAGTATTTT.

V gene TRBV30 combines with J gene TRBJ1-2, with TRBD1 identical over 7 bases. The CDR3 has 13 amino acids. The V segment lost 1 base and the J segment 2 bases; nucleotides outside the gene matches: 1. Germline V gives CDR1 GTSNPN, CDR2 SVGIG (reference sequence). CDR3 sequence (DNA): TGTGCCTGGAGTGGGACAGGAAACTATGGCTACACCTTC. Protein sequence: CAWSGTGNYGYTF.

The chain combines TRBV28 with TRBJ1-2, with TRBD1 as a possible D gene (5 bases). The germline CDR1 and CDR2 sequences are MDHEN and SYDVKM. Trimming cost V 3 bases and J 0 bases, with 8 bases left between them. This CDR3 has 14 residues. The CDR3 region is CASSFQGTNYGYTF. The DNA of the CDR3 is TGTGCCAGCAGTTTCCAGGGAACTAACTATGGCTACACCTTC.

This clone appeared a few times. This chain links TRBV29-1 with TRBJ1-1; D possibly corresponds to TRBD1 (6 bases). Germline lookup yields CDR1 SQVTM and CDR2 ANQGSEA. V was pared by 5 bases and J by 7 bases, with 17 bases between. The CDR3 is made up of 13 amino acids. The CDR3 here is CSVSGRGRDEAFF. The CDR3 DNA reads as TGCAGCGTTTCGGGCAGGGGAAGGGATGAAGCTTTCTTT.

This clone appeared a few times. This chain connects TRBV5-5 to TRBJ1-6, with D perhaps TRBD1 (5 bases). The CDR3 loop spans 13 amino acids. In germline, CDR1 is SGHKS, CDR2 YYEKEE (reference sequence). V lost 4 bases and J lost 7, with 9 bases in between. CDR3 nucleotides: TGTGCCAGCAGCATGAACAGGAATTCACCCCTCCACTTT. This encodes CASSMNRNSPLHF.

J is TRBJ1-6 and V is TRBV5-6; D not certain. Germline V gives CDR1 SGHDT, CDR2 YYEEEE. V was shortened by 1 base and J by 6 bases, with 2 bases between the two germline ends. The CDR3 extends over 12 amino acids. For the CDR3, the DNA is TGTGCCAGCAGCTTGTTTAATTCACCCCTCCACTTT. Protein product: CASSLFNSPLHF.

The chain links TRBV2 to TRBJ2-5, with 14 bases identical to TRBD2. There are 15 residues in the CDR3. The J segment lost 7 bases and the V segment lost 7 bases, leaving 8 bases of the junction unmatched. Per the germline V gene, CDR1 is SNHLY and CDR2 is FYNNEI. The CDR3 reads CASTGTSGGRGTQYF. Written as DNA, the CDR3 is TGTGCCAGCACCGGGACTAGCGGGGGCCGGGGGACCCAGTACTTC. Supplemented by reference TRBV2 and TRBJ2-5, the full variable domain reads EPEVTQTPSHQVTQMGQEVILRCVPISNHLYFYWYRQILGQKVEFLVSFYNNEISEKSEIFDDQFSVERPDGSNFTLKIRSTKLEDSAMYFCASTGTSGGRGTQYFGPGTRLLVL.

The DNA of the CDR3 is TGTGCCACAAAGGGGGAGCGGTATGGCTACACCTTC. Translating gives CATKGERYGYTF. The chain is built from TRBV25-1 and TRBJ1-2, with D possibly matching TRBD1 (6 bases). Trimming shortened V by 10 bases and J by 5 bases, and 14 bases separated the two germline ends. Germline V gives CDR1 MGHDK, CDR2 SYGVNS. The CDR3 is 12 amino acids.

This clone occurred many times. The chain has TRBV10-3 and TRBJ2-1; 8 bases map to TRBD1. CDR1 ENHRY and CDR2 SYGVKD come from the germline V gene. This CDR3 is 15 amino acids long. J lost 2 bases, V lost 6 bases, and 6 bases had no gene match. Written as DNA, the CDR3 is TGTGCCATCAGGGGCAGGACAGGGACCTACAATGAGCAGTTCTTC. This translates into CAIRGRTGTYNEQFF.